This T cell receptor beta chain was sequenced in a study of cytomegalovirus exposure and HLA in healthy donors. Study details: In a later analysis, it was reported that the approximately 110 validation repertoires had been produced on the same platform as the 500 to 750 repertoires belonging to the first cohort. Study-level results: In vitro work confirmed that three CMV-associated chains recognize CMV antigens. According to the study, 180 or so TCR beta chains were cytomegalovirus-associated. Reports credit the classifier with highly specific, highly sensitive diagnosis of cytomegalovirus status.

Only in-frame clones appear in the TCRdb table, and some are missing; sequencing was by immunoSEQ multiplex PCR. The table includes around 300,000 clones, roughly 87% detected once. Note on this clone: Its target is not known.

Germline loops: CDR1 LGHNA, CDR2 YSLEER. Trimming shortened V by 6 bases and J by 0 bases, and 15 bases separated the two germline ends. This CDR3 has 16 residues. The gene calls are TRBV4-3 and TRBJ2-1, with D maybe TRBD1 (6 bases). The clonotype was recovered from a woman in her 30s in good health and CMV-seropositive. Material: PBMCs. This CDR3 reads CASRRSTGSSYNEQFF. As DNA, the CDR3 is TGCGCCAGCAGGCGATCGACAGGCAGCTCCTACAATGAGCAGTTCTTC.